These 32 T cell receptor beta chains were all obtained from the same sample, sequenced in a study of regulatory T cells in long-lasting Graves disease. Arm-PCR with iRepertoire HTBI primers amplified the CDR3 regions for these TCR beta libraries. From the multiplex PCR reads, TCRdb called clonotypes with MiXCR, one entry per CDR3 protein. The data show around 510,000 distinct CDR3 sequences, more than 20% seen once. Time point reported: persistent/refractory GD, antithyroid drugs over 5 years with positive TRAb. With RNA extracted from PBMCs as input, the TCR library was made. The sample was peripheral blood mononuclear cells (PBMCs), taken when the disease was refractory, from a patient treated with antithyroid drugs. The receptors were sampled from a female donor with Graves disease.

CDR3 DNA: TGTGCCTGGAGTTCGACCGAGAACACTGAAGCTTTCTTT. Its protein is CAWSSTENTEAFF. The chain combines TRBV30 with TRBJ1-1; the D is unclear. From germline, CDR1 is GTSNPN and CDR2 SVGIG (reference sequence). V lost 2 bases, J lost 1 base, and 8 bases lay in between. The CDR3 spans 13 residues. The whole variable domain, filled in from reference TRBV30 and TRBJ1-1, reads SQTIHQWPATLVQPVGSPLSLECTVEGTSNPNLYWYRQAAGRGLQLLFYSVGIGQISSEVPQNLSASRPQDRQFILSSKKLLLSDSGFYLCAWSSTENTEAFFGQGTRLTVV.

As for this clonotype: A much larger clone lies a single base off, so this may be a read error. V is TRBV11-2 and J is TRBJ1-1, with D uncertain. The V and J ends lost 4 bases and 0 bases respectively, with 12 bases between them. CDR3 length: 15 amino acids. Germline V gene sequence: CDR1 SGHAT, CDR2 FQNNGV. CDR3 residues: CASSSGGRVNTEAFF. In DNA, the CDR3 is TGTGCCAGCAGCTCGGGCGGGAGAGTGAACACTGAAGCTTTCTTT.

This clonotype was observed many times. The CDR3 reads CASTRRGGRANIQYF. In nucleotides, the CDR3 is TGTGCCAGCACCAGACGGGGCGGGAGGGCCAACATTCAGTACTTC. The chain is built from TRBV12-3 or TRBV12-4 and TRBJ2-4, with 9 bases matching TRBD2. This CDR3 region has 15 residues. V shed 7 bases, J shed 7 bases, and the junction held 11 bases outside the gene matches.

This clonotype was counted only a few times. The chain has TRBV28 and TRBJ2-7, with D possibly TRBD2 on 6 matching bases. The CDR3 sequence is 16 residues long. CDR1 and CDR2 (germline): MDHEN, SYDVKM. Trimming cost V 4 bases and J 0 bases, with 16 bases left between them. The CDR3 protein is CASSSPLAESSYEQYF. The CDR3 region has the DNA TGTGCCAGCAGTTCCCCTTTAGCGGAAAGCTCCTACGAGCAGTACTTC.

A few counts support this clonotype. The rearrangement joins TRBV5-1 to TRBJ2-7; possibly TRBD1 for D (5 bases). The length of the CDR3 is 14 residues. Germline assignment: CDR1 SGHRS and CDR2 YFSETQ. Trimming took off 0 bases at V and 5 bases at J, with 12 bases between the two ends. DNA for the CDR3: TGCGCCAGCAGCTTGGAGGGCCAGGGTAACGAGCAGTACTTC. Its translation: CASSLEGQGNEQYF.

This clonotype was recorded many times. The chain joins TRBV29-1 to TRBJ2-5; possibly TRBD1 for D (5 bases). This CDR3 region has 11 residues. Trimming left V 5 bases short and J 1 base short, with 5 bases between. Germline lookup yields CDR1 SQVTM and CDR2 ANQGSEA. CDR3 in amino acids: CSVQGQETQYF. CDR3 bases: TGCAGCGTTCAGGGCCAAGAGACCCAGTACTTC.

The chain combines TRBV3-1 with TRBJ1-6; D is undetermined. This CDR3 is 17 amino acids long. Germline V gives CDR1 LGHDT, CDR2 YNNKEL (reference sequence). V lost 1 base and J 5 bases, leaving 15 bases between the germline ends. CDR3 amino acids: CASSQVLGLQNNSPLHF. As DNA, the CDR3 is TGTGCCAGCAGCCAAGTTCTGGGCCTTCAGAATAATTCACCCCTCCACTTT.

This clonotype was counted ten times or more. This chain links TRBV28 with TRBJ2-7; no reliable D call. From germline, CDR1 is MDHEN and CDR2 SYDVKM. There are 15 residues in the CDR3. V lost 2 bases, J lost 5 bases, and 16 bases lay in between. In DNA form, the CDR3 reads TGTGCCAGCAGTTTAATTAAAGCGTTACAAGACGAGCAGTACTTC. Translation: CASSLIKALQDEQYF.

In the case of this clonotype: Just one base apart from a much larger clone, this may be a read error. The chain employs TRBV6-5 and TRBJ2-4; maybe TRBD1 (7 bases). The CDR3 is made up of 15 amino acids. Germline V gene data show CDR1 as MNHEY and CDR2 as SVGAGI. CDR3 sequence: CTSSFSRGQGGIQYF. CDR3 DNA: TGTACCAGCAGTTTCTCCCGTGGCCAGGGGGGCATTCAGTACTTC.

This clonotype was seen many times. Here the CDR3 reads CASRGNTGNYGYTF. CDR3 nucleotides: TGCGCCAGCAGAGGTAATACAGGGAACTATGGCTACACCTTC. The V gene is TRBV5-1, the J gene TRBJ1-2; a possible D gene is TRBD1 (6 bases). The germline V gene encodes CDR1 SGHRS and CDR2 YFSETQ. The CDR3 has 14 amino acids. The ends were cut back, 5 bases at V and 2 bases at J, with 13 bases in the middle.

The CDR3 sequence is CAWSVGSSYSYEQYF. CDR3 coding DNA: TGTGCCTGGAGTGTTGGCAGTTCGTACTCCTACGAGCAGTACTTC. This chain connects TRBV30 to TRBJ2-7, with no clear D. CDR1 is GTSNPN, CDR2 SVGIG, per germline (reference sequence). V shed 0 bases and J shed 0 bases, with 12 bases lying between them. The CDR3 is 15 amino acids.

This clonotype was found many times. The rearrangement uses TRBV6-1 and TRBJ1-5; 7 bases are shared with TRBD1. V lost 7 bases and J lost 8; bases outside the gene matches: 11. The CDR3 has 14 amino acids. CDR1 MNHNS and CDR2 SASEGT come from the germline V gene. CDR3 protein: CASKTGVSSKPQHF. The CDR3 DNA is TGTGCCAGCAAAACAGGGGTCTCATCTAAGCCCCAGCATTTT.

This clonotype was seen only once. This sequence joins TRBV28 and TRBJ2-1; D possibly corresponds to TRBD2 (5 bases). Trimming pared 7 bases from V and 0 bases from J, leaving 10 bases between. Germline CDR1 reads MDHEN; CDR2 reads SYDVKM. The CDR3 sequence is 14 residues long. Here the CDR3 DNA reads TGTGCCAGCAAGGACTCCTACTCCTACAATGAGCAGTTCTTC. Protein product: CASKDSYSYNEQFF.

There are many counts of this clonotype. The V and J genes are TRBV2 and TRBJ2-6, with D hard to call. CDR3 length equals 17 residues. The V and J ends lost 7 bases and 0 bases respectively, with 16 bases between them. Germline CDR1 is SNHLY and CDR2 is FYNNEI. CDR3 nucleotide sequence: TGTGCCAGCATCTCCTCCGGAGAGAGCTCTGGGGCCAACGTCCTGACTTTC. Translated: CASISSGESSGANVLTF.

This clonotype has at least ten counts. V gene TRBV6-5 combines with J gene TRBJ2-2; TRBD2 matches at 10 bases. Germline assignment: CDR1 MNHEY and CDR2 SVGAGI. The CDR3 totals 15 residues. Unmatched junction bases numbered 5, after V lost 0 bases and J lost 10 bases. DNA for the CDR3: TGTGCCAGCAGTTACTCGGCTAGCGGGAGAGCGGAGCTGTTTTTT. Its protein product is CASSYSASGRAELFF.

This clonotype has at least ten counts. This chain joins TRBV6-2 or TRBV6-3 and TRBJ1-6; no firm D call. The CDR3 totals 16 residues. V dropped 0 bases and J dropped 2 bases, with 8 bases sitting between them. Germline-derived CDR1 and CDR2 are MNHEY and SVGEGT. The CDR3 coding sequence is TGTGCCAGCAGTTACTCGGGGAGGACCTATAATTCACCCCTCCACTTT. The encoded protein is CASSYSGRTYNSPLHF.

The CDR3 DNA reads TGCAGTGCTCCGCGGACTAGCGGGAGGGCCTACGAGCAGTACTTC. Amino acid sequence: CSAPRTSGRAYEQYF. This sequence joins TRBV20-1 and TRBJ2-7, with 15 positions matching TRBD2. Per germline, CDR1 DFQATT and CDR2 SNEGSKA (reference sequence). V lost 5 bases, J lost 2 bases, and 4 bases stayed unmatched. This CDR3 has 15 residues.

This clonotype came up a few times. V is TRBV18 and J is TRBJ1-3; D unclear. Trimming cost V 1 base and J 4 bases, with 5 bases left between them. This CDR3 region has 13 residues. CDR1 KGHSH and CDR2 LQKENI come from the germline V gene. CDR3 bases: TGTGCCAGCTCACCACTGGAAGGAAACACCATATATTTT. Its protein is CASSPLEGNTIYF.

This clonotype has more than one count but fewer than ten. This chain links TRBV25-1 with TRBJ2-5; D perhaps matches TRBD1 (5 bases). CDR1 is MGHDK and CDR2 is SYGVNS in the germline V gene. The CDR3 is 14 residues long. The germline V and J ends were trimmed by 0 bases and 2 bases, with 7 bases remaining between them. The CDR3 sequence: CASSEYRVQETQYF. CDR3 in DNA: TGTGCCAGCAGTGAATACAGGGTGCAAGAGACCCAGTACTTC.

This clonotype was counted only a few times. The chain carries TRBV25-1 and TRBJ2-5; 7 positions agree with TRBD2. Germline lookup yields CDR1 MGHDK and CDR2 SYGVNS. V trimming: 2 bases; J trimming: 2 bases; junction bases outside the gene matches: 14. The CDR3 is 18 residues long. The CDR3 DNA reads TGTGCCAGCAGTGAAAGCAAATTGGCTAGCGGAAGACAAGAGACCCAGTACTTC. Its translation is CASSESKLASGRQETQYF.

The V call is TRBV9, the J call TRBJ2-3; a possible D gene is TRBD1 (6 bases). CDR3 size: 13 residues. V dropped 6 bases and J dropped 2 bases, with 10 bases sitting between them. Germline assignment: CDR1 SGDLS and CDR2 YYNGEE. The CDR3 coding sequence is TGTGCCAGCAACTCAGGGGTCACAGATACGCAGTATTTT. Its protein is CASNSGVTDTQYF.

This clonotype was picked up many times. The rearrangement uses TRBV11-2 and TRBJ2-5; the D call may be TRBD1 or TRBD2 (5 bases each). The length of the CDR3 is 16 residues. Trimming took 6 bases from V and 5 from J, leaving 22 bases between them. The germline V gene has CDR1 SGHAT and CDR2 FQNNGV. The CDR3 DNA is TGTGCCAGCAGTGAAAGAGGGCTTGGGGGTTGGGAGACCCAGTACTTC. Residues: CASSERGLGGWETQYF.

The V and J genes are TRBV28 and TRBJ1-6; D remains unclear. CDR3 length: 11 residues. CDR1 and CDR2 (germline): MDHEN, SYDVKM. V lost 6 bases and J 5 bases, leaving 2 bases between the germline ends. CDR3: CASSHNSPLHF. In DNA form, the CDR3 reads TGTGCCAGCAGCCATAATTCACCCCTCCACTTT. Drawing the rest from reference TRBV28 and TRBJ1-6, the complete variable domain is DVKVTQSSRYLVKRTGEKVFLECVQDMDHENMFWYRQDPGLGLRLIYFSYDVKMKEKGDIPEGYSVSREKKERFSLILESASTNQTSMYLCASSHNSPLHFGNGTRLTVT.

This clonotype has at least ten counts. The J gene is TRBJ1-4, the V gene TRBV28; D perhaps matches TRBD1 (5 bases). CDR1 is MDHEN and CDR2 is SYDVKM in the germline V gene. The CDR3 covers 15 residues. V shed 5 bases and J shed 5 bases, with 15 bases lying between them. The CDR3 bases are TGTGCCAGCAGTCCCCTTGAATGGGGCAATGAAAAACTGTTTTTT. Amino acid sequence: CASSPLEWGNEKLFF. Using reference TRBV28 and TRBJ1-4 for the parts outside the CDR3, the full variable domain is DVKVTQSSRYLVKRTGEKVFLECVQDMDHENMFWYRQDPGLGLRLIYFSYDVKMKEKGDIPEGYSVSREKKERFSLILESASTNQTSMYLCASSPLEWGNEKLFFGSGTQLSVL.

Many counts were recorded for this clonotype. The CDR3 DNA reads TGTGCCAGCAGCCGTGGACAGTATCAGCCCCAGCATTTT. This translates into CASSRGQYQPQHF. This chain uses TRBV5-6 with TRBJ1-5; D perhaps matches TRBD1 (6 bases). Germline V gene sequence: CDR1 SGHDT, CDR2 YYEEEE. Trimming took 4 bases from V and 5 from J, leaving 10 bases between them. This CDR3 region has 13 residues.

This clonotype appeared a few times. The chain recombines TRBV20-1 with TRBJ2-3, with D uncertain. Trimming removed 2 bases at V and 4 bases at J, with 4 bases between. The germline CDR1 and CDR2 sequences are DFQATT and SNEGSKA (reference sequence). The CDR3 loop spans 11 amino acids. CDR3 protein: CSARTSDTQYF. In DNA, the CDR3 is TGCAGTGCTAGAACTTCAGATACGCAGTATTTT.

This sequence joins TRBV19 and TRBJ1-2; D not certain. The CDR3 is made up of 12 amino acids. V was shortened by 7 bases and J by 5 bases, with 11 bases between the two germline ends. CDR1 and CDR2 from the germline V gene are LNHDA and SQIVND (reference sequence). CDR3 sequence: CASTVGSYGYTF. CDR3 DNA: TGTGCCAGTACCGTTGGGAGTTATGGCTACACCTTC. The full variable domain, with the rest looked up from reference TRBV19 and TRBJ1-2, is DGGITQSPKYLFRKEGQNVTLSCEQNLNHDAMYWYRQDPGQGLRLIYYSQIVNDFQKGDIAEGYSVSREKKESFPLTVTSAQKNPTAFYLCASTVGSYGYTFGSGTRLTVV.

In its sample, this clonotype was seen many times. The chain recombines TRBV12-3 or TRBV12-4 with TRBJ1-6; no clear D gene. V was trimmed by 3 bases and J by 0 bases, leaving 6 bases between them. CDR3 length: 15 amino acids. The CDR3: CASSFGSSYNSPLHF. The CDR3 DNA sequence: TGTGCCAGCAGTTTTGGGAGCTCCTATAATTCACCCCTCCACTTT.

In regard to this clonotype: Its ends do not fully match the called genes, so a read error is possible. This rearrangement joins TRBV5-6 to TRBJ2-7; D may be TRBD1 (5 bases). Germline-derived CDR1 and CDR2 are SGHDT and YYEEEE. The CDR3 extends over 13 amino acids. The CDR3 protein is CVSSPDSSYEQYF. The CDR3 DNA reads TGTGTCAGCAGCCCCGACAGCAGCTACGAGCAGTACTTC.

A few counts support this clonotype. The rearrangement uses TRBV28 and TRBJ2-1, with 9 nucleotides matching TRBD2. The V segment lost 6 bases and the J segment 3 bases; nucleotides outside the gene matches: 9. CDR1 and CDR2 (germline): MDHEN, SYDVKM. This CDR3 region has 16 residues. CDR3 amino acids: CASSLRLAGHYNEQFF. The DNA for the CDR3 is TGTGCCAGCAGCCTTCGGCTAGCGGGACACTACAATGAGCAGTTCTTC.

The rearrangement links TRBV6-5 to TRBJ2-6, with D hard to call. Germline-derived CDR1 and CDR2 are MNHEY and SVGAGI. V gave up 0 bases and J gave up 0 bases, with 3 bases separating them. The CDR3 loop spans 15 amino acids. The CDR3 DNA reads as TGTGCCAGCAGTTACTCGCTCTCTGGGGCCAACGTCCTGACTTTC. This gives the protein CASSYSLSGANVLTF.

Many counts were recorded for this clonotype. The V call is TRBV28, the J call TRBJ2-5; 10 nucleotides align to TRBD2. CDR1 MDHEN and CDR2 SYDVKM come from the germline V gene. The CDR3 runs to 17 residues. V shed 7 bases and J 7 bases; nucleotides not matched to a gene: 18. CDR3 sequence: CASTPRTSGPLGTTQYF. In nucleotides, the CDR3 is TGTGCCAGCACCCCCCGGACTAGCGGACCCCTGGGGACGACCCAGTACTTC.